One and the same sample provided the 18 T cell receptor beta chains below, sequenced in a study of cytomegalovirus exposure and HLA in healthy donors (dated by TCRdb to 2017 to 2019). The library was made by the immunoSEQ multiplex PCR assay. The multiplex PCR relied on a mix of 60 forward primers for TCR Vbeta segments and 13 reverse primers for TCR Jbeta segments. TCRdb took this table from immuneACCESS and kept in-frame rearrangements with V and J called. Such tables lack part of the clones; where checked against another copy, unresolved V genes explain under half of the gap, and the rest is unexplained. Across this sample there are some 210,000 clones, with more than 75% seen only once. In total, the top ten clones hold less than 4.5% of the sample. Specimen: PBMCs. The receptors were sampled from a male donor in good health and CMV-seronegative.

For this clone: The identical CDR3 is also encoded by other nucleotide sequences in the sample. The chain has TRBV5-1 and TRBJ2-7, with 7 positions matching TRBD1. V trimming: 5 bases; J trimming: 2 bases; junction bases outside the gene matches: 4. This CDR3 spans 13 amino acids. Per germline, CDR1 SGHRS and CDR2 YFSETQ. The CDR3 is CASRRQGTYEQYF. Here the CDR3 DNA reads TGCGCCAGCAGACGACAGGGTACCTACGAGCAGTACTTC.

The chain recombines TRBV28 with TRBJ1-4, with D possibly TRBD1 on 6 matching bases. Between the trimmed V and J ends, which lost 5 bases and 3 bases, there was a span of 19 bases. The CDR3 sequence is 17 residues long. Germline CDR1 reads MDHEN; CDR2 reads SYDVKM. CDR3 nucleotide sequence: TGTGCCAGCAGTCAACACTCTGGGGGCAGATCTAATGAAAAACTGTTTTTT. Its protein product is CASSQHSGGRSNEKLFF.

This clone was recorded only once. The CDR3 nucleotides read TGTGCCAGCAGCGCCCGACGGGATGCGCGAGGCTACACCTTC. Amino acid sequence: CASSARRDARGYTF. This chain connects TRBV21-1 to TRBJ1-2. TRBV21-1 is a recognized pseudogene. The CDR3 is 14 residues long.

The V gene is TRBV5-8, the J gene TRBJ2-7, with 13 positions matching TRBD2. Germline-derived CDR1 and CDR2 are SGHTS and YDEGEE. Trimming at V came to 0 bases and at J to 3 bases, leaving 3 bases not matched to a gene. CDR3 length: 16 residues. The CDR3: CASSLAGLAGDYEQYF. The CDR3 DNA sequence: TGTGCCAGCAGCTTGGCTGGACTAGCGGGAGACTACGAGCAGTACTTC.

The rearrangement uses TRBV7-3 and TRBJ2-2; maybe TRBD1 (6 bases). V lost 2 bases and J 6 bases, leaving 13 bases between the germline ends. The length of the CDR3 is 15 residues. Germline values: CDR1 SGHTA, CDR2 FQGTGA. CDR3 nucleotides: TGTGCCAGCAGCTTATCTCCTGGGGGCGCCGGGGAGCTGTTTTTT. Amino acids: CASSLSPGGAGELFF.

CDR3 coding DNA: TGCGCCAGCAGCTTGCGGGACAGGGGCACTGAAGCTTTCTTT. As protein: CASSLRDRGTEAFF. The chain employs TRBV5-1 and TRBJ1-1; 10 bases agree with TRBD1. CDR3 length: 14 amino acids. J lost 4 bases, V lost 1 base, and 1 base had no gene match. CDR1 and CDR2 (germline): SGHRS, YFSETQ.

V is TRBV5-1 and J is TRBJ2-1, with TRBD1 identical over 7 bases. CDR1 is SGHRS and CDR2 is YFSETQ in the germline V gene. Losses at the gene ends were 6 bases for V and 12 bases for J; bases not matched to a gene: 15. This CDR3 region has 14 residues. CDR3 bases: TGCGCCAGCACCCGAACCGGGACAGAAGAGGCGCAGTTCTTC. Translating it yields CASTRTGTEEAQFF.

The rearrangement links TRBV19 to TRBJ2-4; 8 nucleotides align to TRBD1. V dropped 1 base and J dropped 6; count of bases not matched to a gene: 5. The CDR3 runs 15 residues. Germline lookup yields CDR1 LNHDA and CDR2 SQIVND (reference sequence). CDR3 protein: CASSIAGQGGNIQYF. The CDR3 nucleotides are TGTGCCAGTAGTATAGCAGGACAGGGAGGAAACATTCAGTACTTC.

The chain uses TRBV19 and TRBJ2-1; D is undetermined. V lost 6 bases and J 2 bases, leaving 14 bases between the germline ends. The CDR3 consists of 15 residues. Germline V CDR1 and CDR2: LNHDA, SQIVND (reference sequence). The CDR3 region has the DNA TGTGCCAGTAGCCTTCACCTTAGTACCTACAATGAGCAGTTCTTC. Translating it yields CASSLHLSTYNEQFF. The full variable domain, with the rest looked up from reference TRBV19 and TRBJ2-1, is DGGITQSPKYLFRKEGQNVTLSCEQNLNHDAMYWYRQDPGQGLRLIYYSQIVNDFQKGDIAEGYSVSREKKESFPLTVTSAQKNPTAFYLCASSLHLSTYNEQFFGPGTRLTVL.

V is TRBV18 and J is TRBJ2-1; 13 nucleotides agree with TRBD2. The CDR3 loop spans 15 amino acids. V lost 4 bases and J lost 10; bases outside the gene matches: 7. CDR1 and CDR2 from the germline V gene are KGHSH and LQKENI. The CDR3 loop is CASSRGTSGNGEQFF. The CDR3 DNA reads TGTGCCAGCTCACGGGGGACTAGCGGGAACGGGGAGCAGTTCTTC.

The rearrangement links TRBV19 to TRBJ2-3; D may be TRBD2 (6 bases). Germline lookup yields CDR1 LNHDA and CDR2 SQIVND (reference sequence). V lost 3 bases to trimming and J lost 0 bases, with 10 bases between them. The CDR3 loop spans 15 amino acids. CDR3 loop: CASSMLAASTDTQYF. In nucleotides, the CDR3 is TGTGCCAGTAGTATGTTAGCGGCTAGCACAGATACGCAGTATTTT.

The chain links TRBV27 to TRBJ1-4; 9 nucleotides agree with TRBD1. The CDR3 spans 14 residues. Trimming removed 6 bases from V and 9 bases from J; junction bases left unmatched: 8. CDR1 and CDR2 from the germline V gene are MNHEY and SMNVEV (reference sequence). CDR3 DNA: TGTGCCAGCAGGTTACAGGGGGCTGATAAAAAACTGTTTTTT. Its protein product is CASRLQGADKKLFF.

This chain connects TRBV27 to TRBJ2-2, with D perhaps TRBD1 (6 bases). Trimming shortened V by 2 bases and J by 4 bases, and 11 bases separated the two germline ends. Germline V gives CDR1 MNHEY, CDR2 SMNVEV (reference sequence). The CDR3 runs 15 residues. DNA of the CDR3: TGTGCCAGCAGTTTAGACAGGTTGGGCACCGGGGAGCTGTTTTTT. Translated, it gives CASSLDRLGTGELFF.

The chain couples TRBV6-1 to TRBJ2-3, with 12 bases that match TRBD2. With V trimmed by 7 bases and J by 5 bases, 7 bases remained unmatched. This CDR3 comprises 15 residues. Germline assignment: CDR1 MNHNS and CDR2 SASEGT. The CDR3 DNA follows: TGTGCCAGCACCTCCCTGACTAGCGGGAGAGATACGCAGTATTTT. This translates into CASTSLTSGRDTQYF.

This sequence joins TRBV2 and TRBJ2-3; 9 nucleotides align to TRBD1. CDR3 length: 15 residues. V was clipped by 8 bases and J by 9 bases; unmatched bases: 15. Germline V lookup: CDR1 SNHLY, CDR2 FYNNEI. The CDR3 spells CASETQGALKGTQYF. DNA of the CDR3: TGTGCCAGCGAAACACAGGGGGCGCTTAAGGGGACGCAGTATTTT.

The chain uses TRBV10-2 and TRBJ2-5; tentative D call: TRBD2 (6 bases). Judging by the DNA end, TRBJ2-7 fits better; the J call may be wrong. This CDR3 has 13 residues. Germline CDR1 WSHSY, CDR2 SAAADI. The CDR3 region is CASMLTGESEQYF. The DNA of the CDR3 is TGCGCCAGCATGTTAACGGGAGAAAGCGAGCAGTACTTC.

This clone was seen a handful of times. This chain uses TRBV6-5 with TRBJ1-5; D is unclear. Germline CDR1 is MNHEY and CDR2 is SVGAGI. Between the trimmed V and J ends, which lost 0 bases and 6 bases, there was a span of 9 bases. The length of the CDR3 is 14 residues. The CDR3 here is CASSYSRVVQPQHF. The CDR3 nucleotides read TGTGCCAGCAGTTACTCGAGAGTGGTTCAGCCCCAGCATTTT.

V usage is TRBV4-2 and J usage is TRBJ1-1; D remains unclear. V was trimmed by 6 bases and J by 1 base, leaving 9 bases between them. In germline, CDR1 is LGHNA, CDR2 YNFKEQ. The CDR3 sequence is 13 residues long. The CDR3 DNA follows: TGTGCCAGCAGAAACGAAGCGAACACTGAAGCTTTCTTT. This encodes CASRNEANTEAFF.